Shown below are 25 T cell receptor beta chains from a single sample sequenced in a study of T-cell reconstitution after alpha-beta-depleted transplantation in children. This sample's TCRbeta library carried unique molecular identifier barcodes. TCRdb processed the PCR reads anew with MiXCR; each CDR3 protein has one entry. The profile shows around 480,000 distinct CDR3 sequences, approximately 32% of them singletons. The sequencing used PBMCs from the stem cell graft donor, collected from the stem cell graft. Receptor source: a human donor who donated a stem cell graft to a child with aplastic anemia.

This sequence joins TRBV10-3 and TRBJ2-1, with a weak D call TRBD2 (6 bases). The germline V and J ends were trimmed by 3 bases and 8 bases, with 14 bases remaining between them. Germline loops: CDR1 ENHRY, CDR2 SYGVKD. The CDR3 runs 14 residues. The CDR3 spells CAISETGLVDEQFF. DNA for the CDR3: TGTGCCATCAGTGAAACGGGACTGGTCGATGAGCAGTTCTTC.

This clonotype has more than one count but fewer than ten. The CDR3 is CASSQDRAGSSFLSSGANVLTF. The CDR3 DNA sequence: TGCGCCAGCAGCCAAGATCGGGCAGGGTCCTCGTTCCTTAGCTCTGGGGCCAACGTCCTGACTTTC. The rearrangement joins TRBV4-1 to TRBJ2-6; tentatively, D is TRBD1 (5 bases). Per the germline V gene, CDR1 is MGHRA and CDR2 is YSYEKL. This CDR3 contains 22 residues. Trimming removed 0 bases at V and 0 bases at J, with 24 bases between.

This sequence joins TRBV20-1 and TRBJ1-1; D may be TRBD1 (5 bases). This CDR3 contains 14 residues. V gave up 5 bases and J gave up 2 bases, with 15 bases separating them. Germline assignment: CDR1 DFQATT and CDR2 SNEGSKA (reference sequence). In DNA, the CDR3 is TGCAGTGCTTACCCGGGACTGATAAACACTGAAGCTTTCTTT. It specifies CSAYPGLINTEAFF.

This clonotype was picked up one time. The V gene is TRBV5-1, the J gene TRBJ2-2; unclear D gene. The CDR3 spans 14 residues. V was clipped by 0 bases and J by 6 bases, with 9 bases between them. Germline V CDR1 and CDR2: SGHRS, YFSETQ. The CDR3 bases are TGCGCCAGCAGCTTGGAAGCAGGCGCCGGGGAGCTGTTTTTT. Translation: CASSLEAGAGELFF.

Only a few counts were recorded for this clonotype. This chain connects TRBV20-1 to TRBJ2-3; 12 bases align to TRBD2. CDR1 and CDR2 (germline): DFQATT, SNEGSKA (reference sequence). The CDR3 is 15 residues long. V lost 1 base, J lost 6 bases, and 5 bases stayed unmatched. In DNA form, the CDR3 reads TGCAGTGCTAGAGTCGCTAGCGGGAGGGCGGATACGCAGTATTTT. Translating it yields CSARVASGRADTQYF.

The sample holds a few counts of this clonotype. The J gene is TRBJ2-7, the V gene TRBV6-2 or TRBV6-3; D ambiguous. The CDR3 loop spans 14 amino acids. V was trimmed by 4 bases and J by 1 base, leaving 11 bases between them. The V gene's germline CDR1 is MNHEY and CDR2 SVGEGT. The CDR3 loop is CASSLDGQSYEQYV. The CDR3 DNA sequence: TGTGCCAGCAGTTTAGATGGGCAGTCCTACGAGCAGTACGTC.

In this sample, this clonotype turned up a few times. This sequence joins TRBV25-1 and TRBJ2-1; D uncertain. The V end was cut by 1 base, the J end by 0 bases, with 13 bases between. The CDR3 is made up of 17 amino acids. Looked up from germline, CDR1 is MGHDK and CDR2 is SYGVNS. CDR3: CASSELWEVGSYNEQFF. The CDR3 nucleotides are TGTGCCAGCAGTGAATTGTGGGAAGTTGGCTCCTACAATGAGCAGTTCTTC.

This clonotype was found a few times. This chain links TRBV12-3 or TRBV12-4 with TRBJ2-1; 13 nucleotides agree with TRBD2. The CDR3 is 17 amino acids. Losses at the gene ends were 5 bases for V and 4 bases for J; bases not matched to a gene: 8. The CDR3, as DNA: TGTGCCAGCAGTCCGGCCGGGACTAGCGGGACTTACAATGAGCAGTTCTTC. Translated, it gives CASSPAGTSGTYNEQFF.

The chain employs TRBV4-3 and TRBJ1-2; no clear D. CDR1 and CDR2 from the germline V gene are LGHNA and YSLEER. Trimming stripped 3 bases from V and 3 bases from J, with 8 bases between. The CDR3 has 13 amino acids. This CDR3 reads CASSQNTDYGYTF. The CDR3 DNA reads TGCGCCAGCAGCCAGAACACGGACTATGGCTACACCTTC.

V gene TRBV24-1 combines with J gene TRBJ1-5; 7 bases line up with TRBD1. V was pared by 2 bases and J by 7 bases, with 10 bases of the junction left unmatched. There are 16 residues in the CDR3. Germline CDR1 KGHDR, CDR2 SFDVKD. Here the CDR3 DNA reads TGTGCCACCAGTGATTCAGGGGGAGTACGAACCCAGCCCCAGCATTTT. Protein sequence: CATSDSGGVRTQPQHF.

The J gene is TRBJ1-2, the V gene TRBV20-1; D is ambiguous. Germline loops: CDR1 DFQATT, CDR2 SNEGSKA (reference sequence). V lost 0 bases and J 8 bases, leaving 13 bases between the germline ends. The CDR3 is made up of 13 amino acids. The CDR3 region has the DNA TGCAGTGCTAGAGATAGGGCTAGGTTGGGCTACACCTTC. It codes for CSARDRARLGYTF.

This rearrangement joins TRBV11-3 to TRBJ2-2; 7 bases align to TRBD2. The J segment lost 0 bases and the V segment lost 5 bases, leaving 3 bases of the junction unmatched. There are 15 residues in the CDR3. Germline values: CDR1 SGHNT, CDR2 YENEEA. The CDR3 spells CASSTGLTNTGELFF. CDR3 bases: TGTGCCAGCAGCACGGGACTAACGAACACCGGGGAGCTGTTTTTT.

The chain carries TRBV20-1 and TRBJ1-2; 7 bases align to TRBD1. Germline CDR1 and CDR2: DFQATT and SNEGSKA (reference sequence). Trimming cost V 0 bases and J 8 bases; bases outside gene matches: 12. CDR3 length: 15 residues. The CDR3 DNA reads as TGCAGTGCTAGAGAGGCCGGACAGGTGGAACGGGGCTACACCTTC. Translated: CSAREAGQVERGYTF.

This clonotype has more than one count but fewer than ten. The CDR3 is CASSLPQNNSPLHF. The CDR3 nucleotides read TGTGCCAGCAGTTTACCCCAGAATAATTCACCCCTCCACTTT. The V call is TRBV28, the J call TRBJ1-6; no clear D gene. The CDR3 consists of 14 residues. Trimming cost V 2 bases and J 5 bases, with 7 bases left between them. Germline V gene sequence: CDR1 MDHEN, CDR2 SYDVKM.

Written as DNA, the CDR3 is TGCAGCGTCGTCGACAGGGATTATCAGCCCCAGCATTTT. The encoded protein is CSVVDRDYQPQHF. The chain uses TRBV29-1 and TRBJ1-5, with TRBD1 matching over 7 bases. V shed 6 bases, J shed 5 bases, and the junction held 7 bases outside the gene matches. Germline assignment: CDR1 SQVTM and CDR2 ANQGSEA. CDR3 length: 13 amino acids.

The chain combines TRBV9 with TRBJ2-7; no reliable D call. Trimming took 2 bases from V and 0 from J, leaving 9 bases between them. Germline CDR1 and CDR2: SGDLS and YYNGEE. The CDR3 is 14 amino acids. DNA of the CDR3: TGTGCCAGCAGCGTCGGCGCAGACTCCTACGAGCAGTACGTC. Translation: CASSVGADSYEQYV.

This clonotype came up a few times. The chain recombines TRBV20-1 with TRBJ1-1, with D perhaps matching TRBD1 (6 bases). V lost 3 bases, J lost 0 bases, and 11 bases lay in between. The germline CDR1 and CDR2 sequences are DFQATT and SNEGSKA (reference sequence). CDR3 length equals 14 residues. CDR3: CSASADSLNTEAFF. CDR3 coding DNA: TGCAGTGCTAGTGCGGACAGCCTGAACACTGAAGCTTTCTTT.

With regard to this clonotype: At one boundary the junction diverges from the germline segment, which might be a read error. This sequence joins TRBV20-1 and TRBJ2-1; D might be TRBD2 (6 bases). Germline CDR1 and CDR2: DFQATT and SNEGSKA (reference sequence). The CDR3 runs 14 residues. The CDR3 sequence: CSARPPGGYNVQFF. CDR3 sequence (DNA): TGCAGTGCTAGGCCACCCGGAGGGTACAATGTGCAGTTCTTC.

V is TRBV5-5 and J is TRBJ2-5, with D perhaps TRBD1 (6 bases). This CDR3 has 13 residues. With 5 bases removed from V and 6 bases from J, the gap between germline ends came to 14 bases. Per germline, CDR1 SGHKS and CDR2 YYEKEE (reference sequence). The CDR3 DNA is TGTGCCAGCAGTAAACAGGGTAGTCAGACCCAGTACTTC. Encoded protein: CASSKQGSQTQYF.

Only a few counts were recorded for this clonotype. The J gene is TRBJ1-5, the V gene TRBV5-1; no clear D. CDR1 is SGHRS, CDR2 YFSETQ, per germline. Deletions cut 2 bases from V and 6 bases from J, with 6 bases between. This CDR3 spans 12 amino acids. For the CDR3, the DNA is TGCGCCAGCAGCTTAATACGTCAGCCCCAGCATTTT. It encodes CASSLIRQPQHF.

DNA of the CDR3: TGTGCCAGCAGCTTGACAGGGGCCAAAAACATTCAGTACTTC. Translation: CASSLTGAKNIQYF. The chain couples TRBV7-9 to TRBJ2-4; the match to TRBD1 covers 7 bases. CDR3 length: 14 amino acids. The J segment lost 1 base and the V segment lost 3 bases, leaving 0 bases of the junction unmatched. Germline V lookup: CDR1 SEHNR, CDR2 FQNEAQ (reference sequence).

This clonotype was counted a single time. V is TRBV11-2 and J is TRBJ2-2; TRBD2 matches at 8 bases. The CDR3 runs 18 residues. After removal of 0 bases from V and 3 bases from J, the junction contained 9 bases not matched to a gene. Germline loops: CDR1 SGHAT, CDR2 FQNNGV. The DNA of the CDR3 is TGTGCCAGCAGCTTAGATCTATGGAGCGGGAGAGACACCGGGGAGCTGTTTTTT. Translated: CASSLDLWSGRDTGELFF.

V gene TRBV19 combines with J gene TRBJ1-1; no clear D gene. The CDR3 spans 15 residues. Trimming stripped 8 bases from V and 0 bases from J, with 16 bases between. Germline CDR1 is LNHDA and CDR2 is SQIVND (reference sequence). As DNA, the CDR3 is TGTGCCAGTCGTCCACACGTCGCCCTGAACACTGAAGCTTTCTTT. This codes for CASRPHVALNTEAFF.

The rearrangement uses TRBV20-1 and TRBJ2-2, with 11 bases fitting TRBD2. CDR3 length equals 18 residues. V was pared by 5 bases and J by 1 base, with 12 bases of the junction left unmatched. Germline values: CDR1 DFQATT, CDR2 SNEGSKA (reference sequence). DNA for the CDR3: TGCAGTGCTTTCCACGGACTAGCGGGTAGATTGAACACCGGGGAGCTGTTTTTT. Protein product: CSAFHGLAGRLNTGELFF.

This clonotype is a singleton in its sample. The CDR3 region has the DNA TGTGCCAGCAGCCAAAAAGGTCCGGGACAGGGGGCCTCGGAGACCCAGTACTTC. Amino acids: CASSQKGPGQGASETQYF. The chain has TRBV7-3 and TRBJ2-5, with 12 positions matching TRBD1. The germline V gene has CDR1 SGHTA and CDR2 FQGTGA. Trimming cost V 5 bases and J 5 bases; bases outside gene matches: 15. The CDR3 consists of 18 residues. The complete variable domain, with remaining parts taken from reference TRBV7-3 and TRBJ2-5, reads GAGVSQTPSNKVTEKGKYVELRCDPISGHTALYWYRQSLGQGPEFLIYFQGTGAADDSGLPNDRFFAVRPEGSVSTLKIQRTERGDSAVYLCASSQKGPGQGASETQYFGPGTRLLVL.